These 13 T cell receptor beta chains were all obtained from the same sample, sequenced in a study of blood T cell repertoires in COVID-19. Sequenced by immunoSEQ multiplex PCR; TCRdb stores in-frame clones only, minus some. The sample lists 350,000 to 400,000 clones; roughly nine tenths were seen once. The sample taken for sequencing was PBMCs or T cells enriched from blood (not recorded which). The receptors here all came from a woman in her 30s who had recovered from COVID-19.

The table lists this clone with a count of one. This chain joins TRBV5-5 and TRBJ1-2; 9 bases align to TRBD1. The CDR3 has 16 residues. V lost 2 bases to trimming and J lost 0 bases; unmatched junction nucleotides: 5. The germline gives CDR1 SGHKS, CDR2 YYEKEE (reference sequence). As DNA, the CDR3 is TGTGCCAGCAGCTTTACCGGGACAGGGTCTAACTATGGCTACACCTTC. It is translated as CASSFTGTGSNYGYTF.

CDR3 bases: TGTGCCACCAGGGGGACTAGCGGGGGCACAGATACGCAGTATTTT. As protein: CATRGTSGGTDTQYF. The rearrangement uses TRBV24-1 and TRBJ2-3; TRBD2 aligns across 13 bases. The CDR3 loop spans 15 amino acids. Germline V gives CDR1 KGHDR, CDR2 SFDVKD. J was trimmed by 1 base and V by 7 bases; bases with no gene match: 1.

The chain links TRBV6-5 to TRBJ1-1, with no clear D. With 5 bases removed from V and 0 bases from J, the gap between germline ends came to 7 bases. From germline, CDR1 is MNHEY and CDR2 SVGAGI. This CDR3 has 13 amino acids. The CDR3 bases are TGTGCCAGCAGTATGGGCCTGAACACTGAAGCTTTCTTT. Translation gives CASSMGLNTEAFF.

The chain links TRBV4-1 to TRBJ1-4; D may be TRBD1 (6 bases). The V gene's germline CDR1 is MGHRA and CDR2 YSYEKL. The CDR3 is 15 residues long. Trimming removed 3 bases from V and 4 bases from J, with 12 bases in between. CDR3 residues: CASSQRQENNEKLFF. DNA of the CDR3: TGCGCCAGCAGCCAGAGACAGGAGAATAATGAAAAACTGTTTTTT.

The chain joins TRBV5-4 to TRBJ2-2, with a tentative D call TRBD1 (6 bases). Germline CDR1 SGHNT, CDR2 YYREEE (reference sequence). The CDR3 is made up of 15 amino acids. V was trimmed by 4 bases and J by 0 bases, leaving 10 bases between them. The CDR3 nucleotides read TGTGCCAGCAGCAATCGGGACACGAACACCGGGGAGCTGTTTTTT. As protein: CASSNRDTNTGELFF.

The chain links TRBV28 to TRBJ1-1, with D possibly matching TRBD1 (5 bases). CDR1 is MDHEN, CDR2 SYDVKM, per germline. CDR3 size: 14 residues. Trimming shortened V by 5 bases and J by 5 bases, and 15 bases separated the two germline ends. The CDR3 DNA sequence: TGTGCCAGCAGTGCCCCAGGGCTGTATACTGAAGCTTTCTTT. As protein: CASSAPGLYTEAFF.

This chain connects TRBV6-1 to TRBJ1-6, with D unclear. The germline V and J ends were trimmed by 3 bases and 8 bases, with 8 bases remaining between them. Germline V CDR1 and CDR2: MNHNS, SASEGT. The CDR3 is made up of 13 amino acids. In DNA, the CDR3 is TGTGCCAGCAGTGATGTCCAATATTCACCCCTCCACTTT. It encodes CASSDVQYSPLHF.

The V and J genes are TRBV9 and TRBJ1-1; D unresolved. CDR3 length: 14 amino acids. Trimming stripped 1 base from V and 0 bases from J, with 7 bases between. The V gene's germline CDR1 is SGDLS and CDR2 YYNGEE. The CDR3 DNA is TGTGCCAGCAGCGTAACGGAGATGAACACTGAAGCTTTCTTT. Amino acids: CASSVTEMNTEAFF.

The J gene is TRBJ2-7, the V gene TRBV7-8; D may correspond to TRBD1 or TRBD2 (7 bases each). The V end lost 6 bases, the J end lost 1 base, and 16 bases lay between the germline ends. The V gene's germline CDR1 is SGHVS and CDR2 FQNEAQ. The CDR3 sequence is 15 residues long. The CDR3 region is CASSRQGGHSYEQYF. DNA for the CDR3: TGTGCCAGCAGTCGACAGGGAGGGCATTCCTACGAGCAGTACTTC.

This chain connects TRBV5-5 to TRBJ2-7; 7 bases fit TRBD1. The CDR3 is made up of 13 amino acids. The trim removed 3 bases at V and 4 bases at J, leaving 4 bases unmatched. CDR1 SGHKS and CDR2 YYEKEE come from the germline V gene (reference sequence). The CDR3 nucleotides read TGTGCCAGCAGCTGGGGGACAGAATACGAGCAGTACTTC. Translating it yields CASSWGTEYEQYF.

CDR3 residues: CASSLTGGDTEAFF. In DNA, the CDR3 is TGTGCCAGCAGCTTGACAGGGGGTGACACTGAAGCTTTCTTT. The chain couples TRBV5-4 to TRBJ1-1; 8 bases map to TRBD1. The CDR3 totals 14 residues. Germline values: CDR1 SGHNT, CDR2 YYREEE (reference sequence). After removal of 1 base from V and 3 bases from J, the junction contained 2 bases not matched to a gene. The full variable domain, its missing parts supplied by reference TRBV5-4 and TRBJ1-1, is ETGVTQSPTHLIKTRGQQVTLRCSSQSGHNTVSWYQQALGQGPQFIFQYYREEENGRGNFPPRFSGLQFPNYSSELNVNALELDDSALYLCASSLTGGDTEAFFGQGTRLTVV.

This clone was recorded once. CDR3 sequence reads: CATSTSGNAKDTQYF. The CDR3, as DNA: TGTGCCACCAGCACTAGCGGGAATGCTAAAGATACGCAGTATTTT. The rearrangement joins TRBV15 to TRBJ2-3; 9 nucleotides match TRBD2. This CDR3 has 15 amino acids. V was pared by 4 bases and J by 5 bases, with 7 bases of the junction left unmatched. Germline CDR1 LNHNV, CDR2 YYDKDF (reference sequence).

This clone was seen only a few times. CDR3 sequence reads: CASSSGTGRVLQHF. The DNA of the CDR3 is TGTGCCAGCAGTTCCGGGACAGGGAGGGTTTTACAGCATTTT. This chain uses TRBV27 with TRBJ1-5; 9 bases are a match to TRBD1. Germline V gene lookup returns CDR1 MNHEY and CDR2 SMNVEV (reference sequence). This CDR3 comprises 14 residues. V lost 4 bases to trimming and J lost 13 bases; unmatched junction nucleotides: 11.